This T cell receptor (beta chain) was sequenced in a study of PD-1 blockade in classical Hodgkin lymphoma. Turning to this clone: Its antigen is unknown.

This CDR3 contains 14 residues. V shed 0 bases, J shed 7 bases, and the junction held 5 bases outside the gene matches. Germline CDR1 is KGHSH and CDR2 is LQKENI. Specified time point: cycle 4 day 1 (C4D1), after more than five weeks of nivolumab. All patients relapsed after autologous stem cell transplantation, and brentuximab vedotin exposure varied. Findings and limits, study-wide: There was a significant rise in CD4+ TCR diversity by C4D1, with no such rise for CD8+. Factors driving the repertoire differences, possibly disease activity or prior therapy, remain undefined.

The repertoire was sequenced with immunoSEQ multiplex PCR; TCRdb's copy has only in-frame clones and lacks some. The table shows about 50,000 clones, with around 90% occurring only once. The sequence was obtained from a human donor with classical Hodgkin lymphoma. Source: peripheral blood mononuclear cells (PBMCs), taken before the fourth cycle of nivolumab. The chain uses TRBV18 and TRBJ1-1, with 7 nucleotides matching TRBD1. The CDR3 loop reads CASSPPRDRFEAFF. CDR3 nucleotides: TGTGCCAGCTCACCACCCCGGGACAGATTTGAAGCTTTCTTT. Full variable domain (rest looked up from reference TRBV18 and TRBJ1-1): NAGVMQNPRHLVRRRGQEARLRCSPMKGHSHVYWYRQLPEEGLKFMVYLQKENIIDESGMPKERFSAEFPKEGPSILRIQQVVRGDSAAYFCASSPPRDRFEAFFGQGTRLTVV.